This T cell receptor (beta chain) appears in the sequencing data of a study of blood T cells in healthy people across ages. Regarding the study as a whole: The study lacked donor CMV status, which possibly confounded expanded clonotype changes. Investigators treated diversity estimates from one million T cells as underestimates.

A second PCR, run for about 6 to 11 cycles, used a sample-barcoded 5' primer plus a J-beta primer mix. TCRdb ran MiXCR on the 5' RACE reads and lists one entry per CDR3 protein. In the table there are about 1.8 million distinct CDR3 sequences, less than 50% of which are singletons. The study recruited healthy Caucasian donors from Russia who were aged roughly 6 to 95. Per-sample PBMC isolation yielded at least 6 million cells. The CDR3 sequence is 16 residues long. Germline values: CDR1 MDHEN, CDR2 SYDVKM. The V and J ends lost 6 bases and 7 bases respectively, with 19 bases between them. With respect to this clonotype: Its matching antigen is unknown.

The sample taken for sequencing was blood. The sequence was obtained from a woman aged 40-49 years in good health. The chain combines TRBV28 with TRBJ1-6; D ambiguous. In DNA, the CDR3 is TGTGCCAGCAGGTCAATGAAAGGTGGAGGAAATTCACCCCTCCACTTT. This encodes CASRSMKGGGNSPLHF.